These 13 T cell receptor beta chains came from one sample sequenced in a study of PD-L1 blockade in urothelial cancer. Measured with immunoSEQ multiplex PCR; TCRdb has only the in-frame clones, and not every one. The table shows around 100,000 clones, with about 91% occurring only once. The sample was PBMCs, taken around atezolizumab (anti-PD-L1) treatment. These receptors were taken from a woman over 75 with urothelial cancer.

The chain carries TRBV15 and TRBJ2-6; D unresolved. CDR1 LNHNV and CDR2 YYDKDF come from the germline V gene (reference sequence). The CDR3 length is 15 residues. Trimming left V 5 bases short and J 5 bases short, with 13 bases between. CDR3 coding DNA: TGTGCCACCAGCTTAGACTCTGAACGGGCCAACGTCCTGACTTTC. As protein: CATSLDSERANVLTF.

This rearrangement joins TRBV9 to TRBJ1-1; the D is unclear. With 3 bases removed from V and 1 base from J, the gap between germline ends came to 10 bases. CDR3 size: 14 residues. The V gene's germline CDR1 is SGDLS and CDR2 YYNGEE. The CDR3 sequence is CASSGSVGNTEAFF. In nucleotides, the CDR3 is TGTGCCAGCAGCGGGAGTGTGGGGAACACTGAAGCTTTCTTT.

CDR3 DNA sequence: TGTGCCAGCAGTTATAGACTGTATCCCTACGAGCAGTACTTC. Its protein product is CASSYRLYPYEQYF. This sequence joins TRBV6-6 and TRBJ2-7; D not certain. Germline CDR1 reads MNHNY; CDR2 reads SVGAGI (reference sequence). CDR3 length equals 14 residues. Trimming took 3 bases from V and 2 from J, leaving 11 bases between them.

About this clone: This specimen includes other DNA sequences encoding the same CDR3. The CDR3 loop reads CASSVGRSSYEQYF. DNA of the CDR3: TGTGCCAGCAGCGTAGGGAGGTCCTCCTACGAGCAGTACTTC. This chain links TRBV9 with TRBJ2-7, with D possibly matching TRBD2 (5 bases). CDR3 size: 14 residues. From germline, CDR1 is SGDLS and CDR2 YYNGEE. V lost 0 bases and J lost 0, with 7 bases in between.

The rearrangement links TRBV7-7 to TRBJ2-5; 9 bases align to TRBD2. J gave up 3 bases and V 2 bases, and 4 bases lay outside the gene matches. The CDR3 totals 15 residues. The germline V gene encodes CDR1 SSHAT and CDR2 FNYEAQ (reference sequence). The CDR3 nucleotides read TGTGCCAGCAGCTTAAGGGCTAGCGGGGAAGAGACCCAGTACTTC. This codes for CASSLRASGEETQYF.

This chain connects TRBV7-8 to TRBJ2-1, with 8 bases identical to TRBD1. The CDR3 has 16 amino acids. Germline V lookup: CDR1 SGHVS, CDR2 FQNEAQ. With 1 base clipped from V and 2 bases from J, the junction kept 4 bases outside the gene matches. The CDR3 DNA follows: TGTGCCAGCAGCTTAGTGGGGACAGGAGCCTACAATGAGCAGTTCTTC. Translation: CASSLVGTGAYNEQFF.

The count of this clone is one. The chain carries TRBV18 and TRBJ2-7; 9 bases match TRBD1. The junction had 6 bases not matched to a gene; V was cut back by 6 bases and J by 6 bases. The CDR3 sequence is 13 residues long. Germline V gene lookup returns CDR1 KGHSH and CDR2 LQKENI. The CDR3 nucleotides are TGTGCCAGCTCCGAACAGGGGGCGGGCGAGCAGTACTTC. Amino acid sequence: CASSEQGAGEQYF. The complete variable domain, with remaining parts taken from reference TRBV18 and TRBJ2-7, reads NAGVMQNPRHLVRRRGQEARLRCSPMKGHSHVYWYRQLPEEGLKFMVYLQKENIIDESGMPKERFSAEFPKEGPSILRIQQVVRGDSAAYFCASSEQGAGEQYFGPGTRLTVT.

The chain joins TRBV15 to TRBJ2-1; no firm D call. The CDR3 spans 15 residues. CDR1 is LNHNV and CDR2 is YYDKDF in the germline V gene (reference sequence). V lost 1 base to trimming and J lost 0 bases, with 7 bases between them. Here the CDR3 reads CATSRAFPSYNEQFF. CDR3 sequence (DNA): TGTGCCACCAGCAGAGCGTTCCCCTCCTACAATGAGCAGTTCTTC.

V usage is TRBV18 and J usage is TRBJ1-5; the D is unclear. CDR1 and CDR2 (germline): KGHSH, LQKENI. The germline V and J ends were trimmed by 2 bases and 0 bases, with 8 bases remaining between them. The CDR3 is made up of 15 amino acids. The CDR3 DNA reads as TGTGCCAGCTCACCAATTGGCCTTAGCAATCAGCCCCAGCATTTT. Protein: CASSPIGLSNQPQHF.

The chain employs TRBV7-9 and TRBJ2-1; D gene unclear. Trimming removed 4 bases at V and 7 bases at J, with 11 bases between. Per the germline V gene, CDR1 is SEHNR and CDR2 is FQNEAQ (reference sequence). CDR3 size: 13 residues. The CDR3 region has the DNA TGTGCCAGCAGCTCCTACCGAACGAATGAGCAGTTCTTC. As protein: CASSSYRTNEQFF.

The rearrangement joins TRBV7-9 to TRBJ2-7; D is undetermined. Trimming cost V 7 bases and J 2 bases, with 15 bases left between them. The CDR3 runs to 14 residues. Per germline, CDR1 SEHNR and CDR2 FQNEAQ (reference sequence). CDR3 nucleotides: TGTGCCAGCACCGTCCTCTATCCAACCTACGAGCAGTACTTC. Protein: CASTVLYPTYEQYF.

The chain recombines TRBV7-3 with TRBJ2-3; 10 bases map to TRBD2. The CDR3 loop spans 15 amino acids. Per germline, CDR1 SGHTA and CDR2 FQGTGA. Trimming at V came to 7 bases and at J to 3 bases, leaving 7 bases not matched to a gene. The CDR3 region has the DNA TGTGCCAGCACCCGAGCGGGAGGGGAGACAGATACGCAGTATTTT. It encodes CASTRAGGETDTQYF.

V and J are TRBV28 and TRBJ2-5; D unresolved. Trimming removed 5 bases from V and 1 base from J, with 11 bases in between. The CDR3 extends over 14 amino acids. CDR1 and CDR2 from the germline V gene are MDHEN and SYDVKM. This CDR3 reads CASSTPDTQETQYF. For the CDR3, the DNA is TGTGCCAGCAGTACACCAGACACCCAAGAGACCCAGTACTTC.